The source of this T cell receptor beta chain is a study of T cells in tuberculosis. Study-wide background: CD1B tetramers identified T cells specific for mycobacterial lipid GMM. This South African cohort compared adolescents with or without latent tuberculosis against adults with active tuberculosis. Broader study findings: The TCR-beta difference was not significant; alpha differences partly reflected length.

Profiling relied on immunoSEQ multiplex PCR, and the TCRdb table lists in-frame clones only, not all of them. The data contain about 30,000 clones, roughly nine tenths of them singletons. This CDR3 comprises 18 residues. Germline V gene data show CDR1 as SQVTM and CDR2 as ANQGSEA. V gave up 6 bases and J gave up 5 bases; unmatched junction bases: 21. About this clone itself: Its antigen is still unknown.

The sample's time point: new active TB diagnosis, blood taken before or within 7 days of starting treatment. The source of this sequence is an adult with tuberculosis. The starting material was PBMCs, obtained at tuberculosis diagnosis. The chain uses TRBV29-1 and TRBJ2-7, with 11 bases lining up with TRBD2. The CDR3 DNA sequence: TGCAGCGTCCCAAAGACCCCATTTACTAGCGGGAGTAGGGACGAGCAGTACTTC. Translation: CSVPKTPFTSGSRDEQYF.